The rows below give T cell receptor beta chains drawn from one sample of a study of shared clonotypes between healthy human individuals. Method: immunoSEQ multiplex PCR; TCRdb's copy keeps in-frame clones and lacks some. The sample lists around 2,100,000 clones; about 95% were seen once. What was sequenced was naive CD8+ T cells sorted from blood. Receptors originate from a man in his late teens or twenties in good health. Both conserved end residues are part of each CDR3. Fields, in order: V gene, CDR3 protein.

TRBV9 CASSAWTGVGEKLFF
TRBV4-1 CASSQAGTGSGEAFF
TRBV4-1 CASSLQSGLPSYNEQFF
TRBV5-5 CASTRWDSGGYTF
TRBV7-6 CASSYRVGDTEAFF
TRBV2 CASSEPGSYEQYF
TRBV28 CASSPTGVHQPQHF
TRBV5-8 CASSLHLRFNEQFF
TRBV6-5 CASSAQNTEAFF
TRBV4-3 CASSLGHLYTEAFF
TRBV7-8 CASSSRQSGEQYF
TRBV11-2 CASSLGKEEYF
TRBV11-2 CASSNTDTQYF
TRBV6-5 CAAGGDSYTDTQYF
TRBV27 CASSLTGDYEQYF
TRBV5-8 CASIHTGGAGDTQYF
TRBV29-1 CSVLYLSPEHEAFF
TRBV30 CAWEGGHSEQYF
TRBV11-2 CASSLGATYEQYF
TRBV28 CASSGKDGAPGNEQFF
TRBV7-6 CASSLRTDSNQPQHF
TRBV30 CASGGPGQYNEQFF
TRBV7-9 CASSPENRGQAFF
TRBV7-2 CAIPEGGTDTQYF
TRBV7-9 CASSIDSALLHYQETQYF